These T cell receptor beta chains were read from a single sample in a study of T cells in Graves' hyperthyroidism and ophthalmopathy. MiXCR, applied by TCRdb to the multiplex PCR reads, yields one record per CDR3 protein. The table includes a few hundred thousand distinct CDR3 sequences, less than 25% detected once. The sequenced material came from blood. The origin of the receptors is a man younger than 30 with Graves' hyperthyroidism. CDR3s include the opening cysteine and the closing phenylalanine or tryptophan. D genes are given only for firm matches. Size is stated for part of the rows, as once, few or many counts, or as a class when the clone is expanded.

v_gene,j_gene,d_gene,abundance,CDR3nt,CDR3aa
TRBV2,TRBJ2-7,-,many,TGTGCCAGCAGTGGGCCCTACGAGCAGTACTTC,CASSGPYEQYF
TRBV19,TRBJ2-2,TRBD1,few,TGTGCCAGTAGTATCCCCGAGGACAGGGACACCGGGGAGCTGTTTTTT,CASSIPEDRDTGELFF
TRBV12-3/TRBV12-4,TRBJ1-5,TRBD1,-,TGTGCCAGCAGAGGGACAGGCTACCCGCCCCAGCATTTT,CASRGTGYPPQHF
TRBV27,TRBJ1-5,-,many,TGTGCCAGCAGCCCAGGGGAGGGGATGGGTCAGCCCCAGCATTTT,CASSPGEGMGQPQHF
TRBV12-3/TRBV12-4,TRBJ2-2,TRBD1,many,TGTGCCAGCAGTCATAGCCGGGACAGTCGCGGGGAGCTGTTTTTT,CASSHSRDSRGELFF
TRBV2,TRBJ1-2,-,many,TGTGCCAGCAGTGGCGACAGGAGCGTCTATGGCTACACCTTC,CASSGDRSVYGYTF
TRBV28,TRBJ1-2,-,many,TGTGCCAGCAGCCACCGGTCCGGGTTTTTTGGCTACACCTTC,CASSHRSGFFGYTF
TRBV7-9,TRBJ1-1,-,-,TGTGCATGCTGGGGGGGGCGGCAAGCTTTCTTT,CACWGGRQAFF
TRBV13,TRBJ2-5,TRBD1,few,TGTGCCAGCAACTTCCGACAGGGAATAGAGACCCAGTACTTC,CASNFRQGIETQYF
TRBV28,TRBJ1-1,-,many,TGTGCCAGCGGAGACAGAGATCGGGCTTTCTTT,CASGDRDRAFF
TRBV7-8,TRBJ1-5,-,-,TGTGCCAGCAGCCTCCACATGGCTCAGGAGCCCCAGCATTTT,CASSLHMAQEPQHF
TRBV12-3/TRBV12-4,TRBJ1-2,TRBD1,many,TGTGCCAGCACCCTTCTCTCACAGGGGTGGGACTATGGCTACACCTTC,CASTLLSQGWDYGYTF
TRBV6-5,TRBJ2-2,-,many,TGTGCCAGCAGTTACTTTCCACCATCGAACACCGGGGAGCTGTTTTTT,CASSYFPPSNTGELFF
TRBV12-3/TRBV12-4,TRBJ2-2,-,many,TGTGCCAGCAGCCCCAAGGGGTGGGGGGAGCTGTTTTTT,CASSPKGWGELFF
TRBV12-3/TRBV12-4,TRBJ2-5,TRBD1,-,TGTGCCAGCAGCTTGGACAGGCCTAATAGGGAGACCCAGTACTTC,CASSLDRPNRETQYF
TRBV18,TRBJ2-7,TRBD2,few,TGTGCCAGCTCTCTAGAGACTAGCGGGGGCTACGAGCAGTACTTC,CASSLETSGGYEQYF
TRBV4-2,TRBJ1-5,-,-,TGTGCCAGCAGCCAAGAGCCGAAGGGGAAGCCCCAGCATTTT,CASSQEPKGKPQHF
TRBV6-1,TRBJ2-5,-,-,TGTGCCAGCAACCAAACCCCGAGGACCCAGTACTTC,CASNQTPRTQYF
TRBV4-2,TRBJ1-2,-,many,TGTGCCAGCAGCCACCCTGAGGGGGTCTATGGCTACACCTTC,CASSHPEGVYGYTF
TRBV10-3,TRBJ1-3,-,-,TGTGCCATCACCAGATTGGATCGGTCCGACACCATATATTTT,CAITRLDRSDTIYF
TRBV20-1,TRBJ1-1,-,many,TGCAGTGCTACCGACAACACTGAAGCTTTCTTT,CSATDNTEAFF
TRBV2,TRBJ1-1,-,few,TGTGCCAGCATCACGGGACCGATGAACACTGAAGCTTTCTTT,CASITGPMNTEAFF
TRBV6-1,TRBJ1-3,-,many,TGTGCCAGCGGGGGCGTAAACTCTGGAAACACCATATATTTT,CASGGVNSGNTIYF
TRBV30,TRBJ2-7,-,many,TGTGCCTGGAGCTTGGGCAGTTACGAGCAGTACTTC,CAWSLGSYEQYF
TRBV12-3/TRBV12-4,TRBJ2-6,-,many,TGTGCCAGCAGGGGCCCCGGGAGCTCTGGGGCCAACGTCCTGACTTTC,CASRGPGSSGANVLTF
TRBV6-1,TRBJ1-1,TRBD1,few,TGTGCCAGCACCTCCCTCGGGGCAGGGGGGAACACTGAAGCTTTCTTT,CASTSLGAGGNTEAFF
TRBV19,TRBJ2-6,-,-,TGTGTCTCACAGTCGATTGCCGGGGCCAACGTCCTGACTTTC,CVSQSIAGANVLTF
TRBV12-3/TRBV12-4,TRBJ1-1,-,many,TGTGCCAGCAGACCGGACCTACGGATACAGATGAACACTGAAGCTTTCTTT,CASRPDLRIQMNTEAFF
TRBV2,TRBJ1-2,-,many,TGTGCCAGCAGTGATGGGAAGTACTATGGCTACACCTTC,CASSDGKYYGYTF
TRBV2,TRBJ2-5,-,many,TGTGCCAGCGTGGGGGGTGCGAAGACCCAGTACTTC,CASVGGAKTQYF
TRBV10-3,TRBJ2-7,TRBD1,many,TGTGCCATCAGCGGACAGGGTGAGCTCTACGAGCAGTACTTC,CAISGQGELYEQYF
TRBV6-1,TRBJ1-2,-,many,TGTGCCAGCAGTGAGGGGTATGGCTACACCTTC,CASSEGYGYTF
TRBV5-1,TRBJ2-7,TRBD1,-,TGCGCCAGCAGCCCAGACAGGGAGAAGGAGGCGCAGTACTTC,CASSPDREKEAQYF
TRBV27,TRBJ1-1,-,many,TGTGCCAGTAGTAGGGGACGGGGGAACACTGAAGCTTTCTTT,CASSRGRGNTEAFF
TRBV30,TRBJ2-5,-,-,TGTGCCTGGAGGACGAAAGAGACCCAGTACTTC,CAWRTKETQYF
TRBV27,TRBJ1-5,-,many,TGTGCCAGCAGTTTAAGGGCGAATCAGCCCCAGCATTTT,CASSLRANQPQHF
TRBV4-1,TRBJ2-7,TRBD1,few,TGCGCCAGCAGCCAAACCTTATGGACAGGGCAAAAGTACTTC,CASSQTLWTGQKYF
TRBV2,TRBJ1-5,TRBD1,many,TGTGCCAGCAGAAAGGACAGGCGTAGCAATCAGCCCCAGCATTTT,CASRKDRRSNQPQHF
TRBV12-3/TRBV12-4,TRBJ2-6,TRBD2,many,TGTGCCAGCAGCCGCGGGGGAGCCCCGGGCTCTGGGGCCAACGTCCTGACTTTC,CASSRGGAPGSGANVLTF
TRBV7-9,TRBJ1-2,TRBD1,many,TGTGCCAGCAGCGTGGGACAGGGAGAGGACTATGGCTACACCTTC,CASSVGQGEDYGYTF
TRBV27,TRBJ2-2,-,-,TGTGCCAGCAGTTTATTAGTCGGGCTAGCAGGGACCGGGGAGCTGTTTTTT,CASSLLVGLAGTGELFF
TRBV9,TRBJ2-5,TRBD1,-,TGTGCCAGCATCGCAATGACAGGGGGCCAGGAGACCCAGTACTTC,CASIAMTGGQETQYF
TRBV6-1,TRBJ1-5,-,few,TGTGCCAGCAGGGATGGGACCAACCAGCCCCAGCATTTT,CASRDGTNQPQHF